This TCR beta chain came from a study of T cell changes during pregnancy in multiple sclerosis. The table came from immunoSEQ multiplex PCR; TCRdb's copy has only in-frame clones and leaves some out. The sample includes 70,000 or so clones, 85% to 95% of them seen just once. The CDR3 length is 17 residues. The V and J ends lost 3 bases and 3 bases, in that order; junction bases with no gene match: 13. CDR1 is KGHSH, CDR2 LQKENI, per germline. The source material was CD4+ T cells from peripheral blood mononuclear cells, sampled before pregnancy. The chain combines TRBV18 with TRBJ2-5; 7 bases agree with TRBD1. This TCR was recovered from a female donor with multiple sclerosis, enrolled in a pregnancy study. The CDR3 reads CASSPLATGRREETQYF. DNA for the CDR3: TGTGCCAGCTCACCTTTGGCGACAGGGCGAAGAGAAGAGACCCAGTACTTC.